Described below is a single T cell receptor beta chain sequence and its context. Clones were sequenced by immunoSEQ multiplex PCR, and TCRdb holds only the in-frame ones, with some missing. The profile shows 80,000 to 100,000 clones, about 90% of them singletons. This entry comes from a study of OX40 agonist ivuxolimab in advanced cancers. This specimen was CD4+ or CD8+ T cells sorted from blood, taken in a trial of the OX40 agonist ivuxolimab. The receptor's source is an adult with an advanced solid tumor such as melanoma, head and neck, liver or kidney cancer.

CDR3 nucleotide sequence: TGTGCCAGCAGTTACTCGAGGGTGGGCTATGGCTACACCTTC. It encodes CASSYSRVGYGYTF. V is TRBV6-6 and J is TRBJ1-2, with no clear D. The germline V gene has CDR1 MNHNY and CDR2 SVGAGI (reference sequence). V shed 0 bases and J shed 4 bases, with 9 bases lying between them. The CDR3 has 14 amino acids.